This TCR beta chain originates from a study of blood T cell repertoires in COVID-19. The germline CDR1 and CDR2 sequences are LGHNA and YNFKEQ. This CDR3 is 15 amino acids long. Losses at the gene ends were 0 bases for V and 10 bases for J; bases not matched to a gene: 7. This table comes from immunoSEQ multiplex PCR, and its TCRdb copy is limited to in-frame clones, with some not included. The repertoire has nearly 15,000 clones, about 87% of them found once; the top ten carry 9%. The sample taken for sequencing was peripheral blood. This receptor was obtained from a human donor in a cohort sampled during active COVID-19. The J gene is TRBJ1-4, the V gene TRBV4-2, with 8 bases fitting TRBD1. As DNA, the CDR3 is TGTGCCAGCAGCCAAGAAGGAGTGGGACAGGTAAAACTGTTTTTT. Its protein product is CASSQEGVGQVKLFF.